The clone carrying this TCR beta chain was seen once. The sample originates from a study of blood T cell repertoires in COVID-19. Study context: COVID-19 samples collected from the United States, Italy and Spain covered acute and convalescent phases. From T cells, B-cell-depleted T cells, or PBMCs came the material, which was cDNA or gDNA.

Authors' processing steps: Estimation of nucleated cell counts was performed using reference gene primer amplification. Using immunoSEQ multiplex PCR, the repertoire was profiled, and TCRdb retains in-frame clones only, with some absent. For V, J and clone size, that table is used; D and trimming come from the DNA. The data show 55,000 to 75,000 clones, approximately 86% seen once. V was trimmed by 0 bases and J by 3 bases, leaving 7 bases between them. The V gene's germline CDR1 is MNHNS and CDR2 SASEGT. The CDR3 has 14 amino acids. The clonotype originates from an elderly man with active COVID-19. Sequencing input: peripheral blood. The chain couples TRBV6-1 to TRBJ2-3, with a tentative D call TRBD2 (6 bases). Here the CDR3 DNA reads TGTGCCAGCAGTGAAGCGGGGGGTACAGATACGCAGTATTTT. Protein sequence: CASSEAGGTDTQYF.